This TCR beta chain was sequenced during a study of CD8+CD57+ T cells in acquired aplastic anemia. Whole-study results and caveats: With respect to CD8+ Simpson's diversity, patients and controls did not differ significantly. Found in both controls and patients were approximately 30 CD8+ CDR3 sequences.

Turning to this clonotype: Antigen specificity is unknown.

The patients chosen for sequencing had shown expansion of CD8+CD57+ cells (detected by flow cytometry). Every patient had severe acquired aplastic anemia. For CDR3 and TCR beta VDJ profiling, genomic DNA was the template used. TCRdb reprocessed the reads with MiXCR, giving one entry per CDR3 protein. This sample has 150,000 to 200,000 distinct CDR3 sequences, with around 50% found just once. Germline CDR1 reads SQVTM; CDR2 reads ANQGSEA. The CDR3 sequence is 13 residues long. V was trimmed by 3 bases and J by 3 bases, leaving 12 bases between them. The specimen sequenced was sorted CD4+, CD8+, or CD8+CD57+ T cells (not recorded which) from PBMCs. This clonotype was obtained from a human donor with aplastic anemia. The chain is built from TRBV29-1 and TRBJ2-7; possibly TRBD1 for D (6 bases). CDR3 residues: CSVDRGGGYEQYF. CDR3 DNA: TGCAGCGTTGACAGGGGCGGCGGCTACGAGCAGTACTTC.